This T cell receptor beta chain was captured by sequencing in a study of T cell changes during pregnancy in multiple sclerosis. In its sample, this clone was seen once. The table came from immunoSEQ multiplex PCR; TCRdb's copy has only in-frame clones and leaves some out. Among under 55,000 clones listed, about nine tenths were seen once. The length of the CDR3 is 13 residues. CDR1 and CDR2 from the germline V gene are SQVTM and ANQGSEA. Trimming cost V 5 bases and J 8 bases; bases outside gene matches: 8. Sequencing was performed on CD8+ T cells from peripheral blood mononuclear cells, taken after pregnancy. The chain links TRBV29-1 to TRBJ2-1, with TRBD2 identical over 8 bases. The receptor was derived from a female donor with multiple sclerosis, enrolled in a pregnancy study. The chain's CDR3 is CSVTGTRMHEQFF. CDR3 nucleotide sequence: TGCAGCGTTACCGGGACTAGGATGCATGAGCAGTTCTTC.